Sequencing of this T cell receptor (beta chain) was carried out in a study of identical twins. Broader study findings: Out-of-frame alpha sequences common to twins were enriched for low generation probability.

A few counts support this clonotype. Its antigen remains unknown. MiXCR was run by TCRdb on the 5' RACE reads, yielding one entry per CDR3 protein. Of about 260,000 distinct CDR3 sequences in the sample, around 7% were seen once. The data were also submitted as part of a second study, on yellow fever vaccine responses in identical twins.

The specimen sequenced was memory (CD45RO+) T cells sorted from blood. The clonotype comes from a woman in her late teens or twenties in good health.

CDR3 amino acids: CATSDGSIHYNEQFF. CDR3 coding DNA: TGTGCCACCAGTGATGGTTCAATTCACTACAATGAGCAGTTCTTC. This chain uses TRBV24-1 with TRBJ2-1; D unresolved. The germline V gene encodes CDR1 KGHDR and CDR2 SFDVKD. The CDR3 contains 15 residues. V dropped 3 bases and J dropped 3 bases, with 11 bases sitting between them.